Listed below are T cell receptor beta chains from one sample, sequenced in a study of blood T cell repertoires in COVID-19. Sequencing was performed with immunoSEQ multiplex PCR; in TCRdb, only in-frame clones are kept and a portion is missing. The sample lists fewer than 350,000 clones, about 89% occurring once. The sample taken for sequencing was PBMCs or T cells enriched from blood (not recorded which). These receptors were obtained from a man aged 55 to 70 who had recovered from COVID-19. The CDR3 runs from the conserved cysteine through the conserved F or W. A D gene is named only where the DNA matches it firmly. Expanded clones are given a class, and other clones once, few, many or no size at all.

TRBD1 | NA | TRBJ1-4 | TRBV24-1 | TGTGCCACCAGTGATCCGGCGACAGGGTTTGGCGAAAAACTGTTTTTT | CATSDPATGFGEKLFF
NA | NA | TRBJ2-1 | TRBV9 | TGTGCCAGCAGCGTAGACATCCTCTACAATGAGCAGTTCTTC | CASSVDILYNEQFF
TRBD1 | NA | TRBJ2-5 | TRBV19 | TGTGCCAGTAGTATAGGTGGACAGGGGGCTCCGTACTTC | CASSIGGQGAPYF
NA | NA | TRBJ1-1 | TRBV9 | TGTGCCAGCAGCGTGCGGGGAGAAAGGACTGAAGCTTTCTTT | CASSVRGERTEAFF
NA | NA | TRBJ1-4 | TRBV5-1 | TGCGCCAGCAGCTTGGTGCAGCGGACCACTAATGAAAAACTGTTTTTT | CASSLVQRTTNEKLFF
TRBD2 | NA | TRBJ2-1 | TRBV9 | TGTGCCAGCAGCCTCAGCGGGAGTTTCTACAATGAGCAGTTCTTC | CASSLSGSFYNEQFF
TRBD1 | NA | TRBJ1-1 | TRBV2 | TGTGCCAGCAGTGATAACAGGGGGCTGAACACTGAAGCTTTCTTT | CASSDNRGLNTEAFF
TRBD2 | NA | TRBJ2-3 | TRBV10-3 | TGTGCCATTACTCCTAGCGGGGCTAGCACAGATACGCAGTATTTT | CAITPSGASTDTQYF
TRBD2 | once | TRBJ2-7 | TRBV14 | TGTGCCAGCAGCCAATGGACTAGTCGCGAGCAGTACTTC | CASSQWTSREQYF
NA | NA | TRBJ1-3 | TRBV7-8 | TGTGCCAGCAGCTGGGGGGGGGCAGTGAAAACTGGAAACACCATATATTTT | CASSWGGAVKTGNTIYF
TRBD2 | few | TRBJ2-1 | TRBV6-2/TRBV6-3 | TGTGCCAGCAGCCAACCGGGACTAGCGGGAGTGGGGAATGAGCAGTTCTTC | CASSQPGLAGVGNEQFF
NA | NA | TRBJ1-5 | TRBV28 | TGTGCCAGCAGTTTGTCTTCAGGTTTCAATCAGCCCCAGCATTTT | CASSLSSGFNQPQHF
NA | NA | TRBJ1-2 | TRBV28 | TGTGCCAGCAGCAGTCACAGGGCGGCTGGCTACACCTTC | CASSSHRAAGYTF
TRBD2 | NA | TRBJ2-1 | TRBV7-3 | TGTGCCAGCAGTCGACTAGGGACTAGCGGGAGTTCCAATGAGCAGTTCTTC | CASSRLGTSGSSNEQFF
NA | NA | TRBJ1-6 | TRBV9 | TGTGCCAGCAGCGTAGGGCAGGGTCTTCGAGATAATTCACCCCTCCACTTT | CASSVGQGLRDNSPLHF
NA | few | TRBJ2-3 | TRBV12-3/TRBV12-4 | TGTGCCAGCACCACTTCAGATACGCAGTATTTT | CASTTSDTQYF
TRBD1 | once | TRBJ1-2 | TRBV27 | TGTGCCAGCAGTTTAAAGAGGCAGGGGGATCACTATGGCTACACCTTC | CASSLKRQGDHYGYTF
NA | NA | TRBJ2-7 | TRBV5-1 | TGCGCCAGCAGCTTGAGTGCTGTCTCCGGTGAGCAGTACTTC | CASSLSAVSGEQYF
TRBD2 | NA | TRBJ2-1 | TRBV7-6 | TGTGCCAGCAGCTTATACCAGCGGGCGGGAGGGGTCAATGAGCAGTTCTTC | CASSLYQRAGGVNEQFF
TRBD2 | NA | TRBJ2-1 | TRBV11-2 | TGTGCCAGCAGCTTGGCAAGGGCCAAACTAGCGGGAGCGGGTAATGAGCAGTTCTTC | CASSLARAKLAGAGNEQFF
TRBD1 | NA | TRBJ2-7 | TRBV19 | TGTGCCAGTAAGACGTCGGGACAGGGGGCCCACGAGCAGTACTTC | CASKTSGQGAHEQYF
NA | NA | TRBJ2-5 | TRBV15 | TGTGCCACCAGCAGAGATAGTCAGACCCAGTACTTC | CATSRDSQTQYF
TRBD2 | once | TRBJ2-7 | TRBV4-1 | TGCGCCAGCAGCCAAGGAGCGGGGGGCGGTTGGTACGAGCAGTACTTC | CASSQGAGGGWYEQYF
NA | NA | TRBJ2-3 | TRBV5-1 | TGCGCCAGCAGCTTGAGCGGACAGACCACAGATACGCAGTATTTT | CASSLSGQTTDTQYF
TRBD2 | NA | TRBJ2-1 | TRBV7-9 | TGTGCCAGCAGCCCGCGGGGGGGCACTCAGGGTTTTAATGAGCAGTTCTTC | CASSPRGGTQGFNEQFF
NA | NA | TRBJ2-5 | TRBV11-2 | TGTGCCAGCAGACAGACTCCCGGGGGGACCCAGTACTTC | CASRQTPGGTQYF
NA | NA | TRBJ2-7 | TRBV4-1 | TGCGCCAGCAGCCAAGATCCTAGCGTAACCTCCTACGAGCAGTACTTC | CASSQDPSVTSYEQYF
NA | NA | TRBJ2-7 | TRBV7-9 | TGTGCCAGCAGCTTAGCTGACAGCTACGAGCAGTACTTC | CASSLADSYEQYF